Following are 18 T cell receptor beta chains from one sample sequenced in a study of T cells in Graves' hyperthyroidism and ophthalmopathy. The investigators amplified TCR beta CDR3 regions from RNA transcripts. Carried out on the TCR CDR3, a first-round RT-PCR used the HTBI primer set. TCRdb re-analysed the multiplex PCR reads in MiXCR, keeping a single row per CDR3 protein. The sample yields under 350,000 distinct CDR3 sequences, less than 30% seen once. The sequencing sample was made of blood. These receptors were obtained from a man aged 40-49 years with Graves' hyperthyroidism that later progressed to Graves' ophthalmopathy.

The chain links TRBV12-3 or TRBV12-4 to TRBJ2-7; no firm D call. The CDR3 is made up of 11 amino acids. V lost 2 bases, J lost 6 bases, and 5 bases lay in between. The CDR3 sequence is CASSLYPEQYF. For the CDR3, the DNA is TGTGCCAGCAGTTTATACCCCGAGCAGTACTTC.

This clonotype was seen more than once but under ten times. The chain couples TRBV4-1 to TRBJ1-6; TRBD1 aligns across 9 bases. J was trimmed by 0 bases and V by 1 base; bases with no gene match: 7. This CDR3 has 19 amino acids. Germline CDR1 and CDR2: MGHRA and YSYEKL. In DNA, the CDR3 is TGCGCCAGCAGCCAAGTGACAGGGGGAATTAGCTCCTATAATTCACCCCTCCACTTT. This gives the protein CASSQVTGGISSYNSPLHF.

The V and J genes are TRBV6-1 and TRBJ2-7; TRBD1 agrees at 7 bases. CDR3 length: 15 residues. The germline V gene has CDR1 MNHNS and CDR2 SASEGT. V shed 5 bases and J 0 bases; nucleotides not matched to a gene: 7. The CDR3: CASSIDRAVSYEQYF. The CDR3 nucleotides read TGTGCCAGCAGTATAGACAGGGCCGTCTCCTACGAGCAGTACTTC.

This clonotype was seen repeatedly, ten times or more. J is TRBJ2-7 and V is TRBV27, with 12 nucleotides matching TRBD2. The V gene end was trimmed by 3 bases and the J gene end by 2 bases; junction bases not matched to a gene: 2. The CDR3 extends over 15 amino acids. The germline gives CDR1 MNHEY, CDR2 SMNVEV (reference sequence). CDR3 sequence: CASSLGTSGPYEQYF. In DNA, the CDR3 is TGTGCCAGCAGTTTGGGGACTAGCGGGCCCTACGAGCAGTACTTC.

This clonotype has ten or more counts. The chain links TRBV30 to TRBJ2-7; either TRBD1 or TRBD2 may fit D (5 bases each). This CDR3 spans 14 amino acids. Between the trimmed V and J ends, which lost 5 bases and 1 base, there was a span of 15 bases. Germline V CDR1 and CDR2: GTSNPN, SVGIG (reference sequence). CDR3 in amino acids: CAWEEAGKSYEQYF. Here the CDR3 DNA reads TGTGCCTGGGAGGAGGCAGGGAAGTCCTACGAGCAGTACTTC.

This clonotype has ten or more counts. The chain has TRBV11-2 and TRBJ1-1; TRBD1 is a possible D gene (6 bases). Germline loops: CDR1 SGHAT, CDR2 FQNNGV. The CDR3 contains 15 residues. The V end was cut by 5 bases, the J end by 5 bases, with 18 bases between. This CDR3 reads CASSPMPGGQTEAFF. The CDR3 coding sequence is TGTGCCAGCAGCCCAATGCCGGGGGGGCAAACTGAAGCTTTCTTT.

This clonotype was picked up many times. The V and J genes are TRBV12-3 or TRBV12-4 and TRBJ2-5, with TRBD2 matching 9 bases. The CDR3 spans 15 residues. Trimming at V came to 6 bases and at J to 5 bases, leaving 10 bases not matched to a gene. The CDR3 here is CASSPTGTSFETQYF. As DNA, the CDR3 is TGTGCCAGCAGCCCTACAGGGACTAGCTTTGAGACCCAGTACTTC.

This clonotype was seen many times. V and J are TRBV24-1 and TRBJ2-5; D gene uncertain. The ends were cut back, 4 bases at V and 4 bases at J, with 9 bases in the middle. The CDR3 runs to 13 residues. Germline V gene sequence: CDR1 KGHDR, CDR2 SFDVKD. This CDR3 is CATSDGPGETQYF. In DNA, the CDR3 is TGTGCCACCAGTGACGGGCCTGGAGAGACCCAGTACTTC.

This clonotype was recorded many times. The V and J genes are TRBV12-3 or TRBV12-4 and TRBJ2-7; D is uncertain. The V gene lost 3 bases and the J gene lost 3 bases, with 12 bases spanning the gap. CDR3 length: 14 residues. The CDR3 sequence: CASSFSARNYEQYF. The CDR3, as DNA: TGTGCCAGCAGTTTTTCTGCTAGGAACTACGAGCAGTACTTC.

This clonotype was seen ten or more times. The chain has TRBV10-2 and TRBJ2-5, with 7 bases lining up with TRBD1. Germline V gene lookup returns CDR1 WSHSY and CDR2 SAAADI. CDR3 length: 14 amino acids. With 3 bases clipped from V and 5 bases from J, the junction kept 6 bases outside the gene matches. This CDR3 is CASSDVGGRETQYF. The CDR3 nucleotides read TGCGCCAGCAGTGACGTAGGGGGCAGGGAGACCCAGTACTTC.

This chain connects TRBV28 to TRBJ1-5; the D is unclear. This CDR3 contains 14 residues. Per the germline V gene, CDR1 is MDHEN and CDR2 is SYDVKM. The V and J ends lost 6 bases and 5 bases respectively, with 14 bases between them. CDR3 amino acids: CASSSDGPYQPQHF. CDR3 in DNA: TGTGCCAGCAGCAGTGACGGACCCTATCAGCCCCAGCATTTT.

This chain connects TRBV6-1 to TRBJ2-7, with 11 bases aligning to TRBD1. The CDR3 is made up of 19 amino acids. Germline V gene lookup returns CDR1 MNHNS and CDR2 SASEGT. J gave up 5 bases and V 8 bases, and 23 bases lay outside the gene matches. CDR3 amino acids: CASLGQGASAAGGLHEQYF. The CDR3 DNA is TGTGCCAGCTTAGGACAGGGGGCCTCTGCGGCGGGAGGTCTCCACGAGCAGTACTTC.

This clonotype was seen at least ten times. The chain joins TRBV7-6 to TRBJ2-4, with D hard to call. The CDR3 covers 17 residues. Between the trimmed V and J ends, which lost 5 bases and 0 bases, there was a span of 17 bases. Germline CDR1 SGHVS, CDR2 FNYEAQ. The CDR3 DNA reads TGTGCCAGCAGCGCGGAACCCGGGTTAAGAGCCAAAAACATTCAGTACTTC. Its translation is CASSAEPGLRAKNIQYF.

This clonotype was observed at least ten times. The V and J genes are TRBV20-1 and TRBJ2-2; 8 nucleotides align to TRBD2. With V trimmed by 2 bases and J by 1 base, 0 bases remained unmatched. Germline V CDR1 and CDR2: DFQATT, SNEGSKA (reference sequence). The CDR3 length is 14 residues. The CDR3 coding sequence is TGCAGTGCTAGACTAGCGGGGAACACCGGGGAGCTGTTTTTT. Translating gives CSARLAGNTGELFF.

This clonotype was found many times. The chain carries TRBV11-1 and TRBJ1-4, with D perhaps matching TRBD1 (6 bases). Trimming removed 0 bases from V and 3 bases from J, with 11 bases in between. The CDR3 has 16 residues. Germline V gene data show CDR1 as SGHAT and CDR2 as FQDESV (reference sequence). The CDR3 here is CASSLAPGEANEKLFF. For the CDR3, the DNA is TGTGCCAGCAGCTTAGCCCCAGGGGAGGCTAATGAAAAACTGTTTTTT.

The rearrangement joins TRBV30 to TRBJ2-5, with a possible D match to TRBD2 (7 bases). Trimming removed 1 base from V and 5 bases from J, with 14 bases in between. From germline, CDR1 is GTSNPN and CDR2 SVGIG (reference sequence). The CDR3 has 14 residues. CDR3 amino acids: CAWSDGGPRETQYF. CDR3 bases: TGTGCCTGGAGTGACGGGGGGCCGCGGGAGACCCAGTACTTC.

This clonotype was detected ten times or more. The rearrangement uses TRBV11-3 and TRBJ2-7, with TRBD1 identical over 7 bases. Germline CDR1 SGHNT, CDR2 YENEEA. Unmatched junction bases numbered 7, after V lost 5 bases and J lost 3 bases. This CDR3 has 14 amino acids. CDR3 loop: CASSPYRDSYEQYF. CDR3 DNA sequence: TGTGCCAGCAGCCCCTACCGGGACAGCTACGAGCAGTACTTC.

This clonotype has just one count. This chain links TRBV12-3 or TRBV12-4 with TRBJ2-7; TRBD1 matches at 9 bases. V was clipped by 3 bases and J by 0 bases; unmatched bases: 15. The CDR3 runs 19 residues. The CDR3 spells CASSFGGGQGLESSYEQYF. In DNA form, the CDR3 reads TGTGCCAGCAGTTTTGGGGGAGGACAGGGGTTGGAGAGCTCCTACGAGCAGTACTTC.